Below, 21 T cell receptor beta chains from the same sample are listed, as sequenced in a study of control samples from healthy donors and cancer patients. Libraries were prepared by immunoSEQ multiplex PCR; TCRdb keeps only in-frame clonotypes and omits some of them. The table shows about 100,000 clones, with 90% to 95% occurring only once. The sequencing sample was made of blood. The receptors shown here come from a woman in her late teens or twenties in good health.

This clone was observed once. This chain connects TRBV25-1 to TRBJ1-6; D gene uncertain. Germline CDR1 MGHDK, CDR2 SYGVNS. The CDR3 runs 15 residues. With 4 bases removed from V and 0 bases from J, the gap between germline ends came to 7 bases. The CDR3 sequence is CASSVSSSYNSPLHF. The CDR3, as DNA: TGTGCCAGCAGTGTTAGTAGCTCCTATAATTCACCCCTCCACTTT.

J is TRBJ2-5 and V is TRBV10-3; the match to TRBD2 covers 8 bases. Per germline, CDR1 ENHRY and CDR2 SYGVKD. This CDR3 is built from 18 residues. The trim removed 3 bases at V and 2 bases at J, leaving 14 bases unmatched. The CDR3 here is CAISDGGLTSAPQETQYF. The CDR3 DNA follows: TGTGCCATCAGTGACGGGGGACTGACTAGCGCCCCACAAGAGACCCAGTACTTC.

The CDR3 nucleotides read TGTGCCAGAAGCTTGAGACGATCGGACAGGGGGCGAGGAGACTATGGCTACACCTTC. Its translation is CARSLRRSDRGRGDYGYTF. The rearrangement joins TRBV5-3 to TRBJ1-2; TRBD1 matches 11 bases. TRBV5-3 is labeled an ORF, and its function is uncertain. The CDR3 extends over 19 amino acids. After removal of 1 base from V and 3 bases from J, the junction contained 14 bases not matched to a gene.

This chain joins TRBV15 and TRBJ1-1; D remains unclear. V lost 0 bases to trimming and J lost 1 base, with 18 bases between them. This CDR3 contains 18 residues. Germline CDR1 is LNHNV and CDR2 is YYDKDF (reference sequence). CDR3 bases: TGTGCCACCAGCAGAGAGTATCTGGGTTCGGCGGCGAACACTGAAGCTTTCTTT. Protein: CATSREYLGSAANTEAFF.

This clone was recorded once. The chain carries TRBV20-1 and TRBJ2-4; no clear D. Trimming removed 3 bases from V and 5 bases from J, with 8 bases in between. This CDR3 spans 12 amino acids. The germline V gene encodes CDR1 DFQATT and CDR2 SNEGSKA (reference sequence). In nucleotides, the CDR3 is TGCAGTGCTAGTACAGATGAAAACATTCAGTACTTC. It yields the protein CSASTDENIQYF.

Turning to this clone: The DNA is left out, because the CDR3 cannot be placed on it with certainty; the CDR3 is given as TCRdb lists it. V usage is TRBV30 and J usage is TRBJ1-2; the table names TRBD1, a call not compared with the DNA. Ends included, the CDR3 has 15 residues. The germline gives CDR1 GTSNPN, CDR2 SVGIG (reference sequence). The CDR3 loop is CAWSVSLQGDYGYTF.

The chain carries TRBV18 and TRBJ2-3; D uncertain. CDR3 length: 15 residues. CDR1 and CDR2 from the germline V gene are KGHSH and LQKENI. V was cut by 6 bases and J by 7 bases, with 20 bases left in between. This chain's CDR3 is CASSRPGLPLYTQYF. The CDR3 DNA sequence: TGTGCCAGCTCCCGACCGGGTCTGCCCTTGTATACGCAGTATTTT.

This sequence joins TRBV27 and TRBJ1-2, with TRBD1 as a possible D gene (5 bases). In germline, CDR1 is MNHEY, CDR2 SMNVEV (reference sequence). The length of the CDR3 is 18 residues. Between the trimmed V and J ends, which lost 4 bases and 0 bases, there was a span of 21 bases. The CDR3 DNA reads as TGTGCCAGCAGTTCCAAGACCCTAGACAGAGTAGCTAACTATGGCTACACCTTC. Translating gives CASSSKTLDRVANYGYTF.

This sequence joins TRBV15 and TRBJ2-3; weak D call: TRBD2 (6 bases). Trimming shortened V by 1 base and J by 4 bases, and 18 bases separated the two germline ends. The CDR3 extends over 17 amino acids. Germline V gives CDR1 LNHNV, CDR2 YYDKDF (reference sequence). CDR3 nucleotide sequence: TGTGCCACCAGCAGAGGTCGTCTAGTGCGGGGCGCAGATACGCAGTATTTT. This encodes CATSRGRLVRGADTQYF.

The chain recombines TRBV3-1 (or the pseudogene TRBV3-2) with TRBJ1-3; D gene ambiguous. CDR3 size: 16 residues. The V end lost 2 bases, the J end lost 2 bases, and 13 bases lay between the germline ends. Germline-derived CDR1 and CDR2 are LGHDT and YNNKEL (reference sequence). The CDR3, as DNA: TGTGCCAGCAGCCAAAGGGCGGGCGTTACTGGAAACACCATATATTTT. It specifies CASSQRAGVTGNTIYF.

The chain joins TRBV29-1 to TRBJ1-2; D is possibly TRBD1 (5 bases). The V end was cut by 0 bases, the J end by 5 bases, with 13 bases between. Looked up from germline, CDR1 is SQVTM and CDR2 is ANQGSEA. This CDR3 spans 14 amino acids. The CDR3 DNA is TGCAGCGTTGAAGATCGGGACGAGAGTTATGGCTACACCTTC. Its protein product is CSVEDRDESYGYTF.

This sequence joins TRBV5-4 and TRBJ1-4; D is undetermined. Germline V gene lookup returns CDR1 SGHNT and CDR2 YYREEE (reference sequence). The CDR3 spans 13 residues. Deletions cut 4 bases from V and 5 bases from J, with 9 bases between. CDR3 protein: CASSLGRNEKLFF. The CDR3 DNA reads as TGTGCCAGCAGCCTCGGACGGAATGAAAAACTGTTTTTT.

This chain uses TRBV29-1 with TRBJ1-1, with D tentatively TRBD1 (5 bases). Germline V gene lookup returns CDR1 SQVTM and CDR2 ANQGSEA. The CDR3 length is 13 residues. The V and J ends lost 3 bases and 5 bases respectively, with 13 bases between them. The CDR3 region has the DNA TGCAGCGTTGATCTAGGGGACGGGACTGAAGCTTTCTTT. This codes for CSVDLGDGTEAFF.

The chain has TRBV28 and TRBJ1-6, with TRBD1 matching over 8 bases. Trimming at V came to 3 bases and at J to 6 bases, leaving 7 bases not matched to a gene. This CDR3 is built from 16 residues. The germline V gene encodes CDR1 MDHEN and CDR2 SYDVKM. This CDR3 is CASSFARGHLNSPLHF. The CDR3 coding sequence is TGTGCCAGCAGTTTTGCCAGGGGGCATCTTAATTCACCCCTCCACTTT.

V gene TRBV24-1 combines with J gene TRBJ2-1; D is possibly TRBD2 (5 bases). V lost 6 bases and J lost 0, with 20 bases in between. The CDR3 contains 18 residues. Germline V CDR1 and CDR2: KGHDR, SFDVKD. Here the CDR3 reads CATSSGGYAPSSYNEQFF. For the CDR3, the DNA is TGTGCCACCAGTAGTGGCGGGTACGCACCCAGCTCCTACAATGAGCAGTTCTTC.

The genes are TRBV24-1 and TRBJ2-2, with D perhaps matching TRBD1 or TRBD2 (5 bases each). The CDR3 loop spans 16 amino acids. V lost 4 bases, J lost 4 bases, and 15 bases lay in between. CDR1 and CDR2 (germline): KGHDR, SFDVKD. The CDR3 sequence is CATSDSLGTGTGELFF. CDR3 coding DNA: TGTGCCACCAGTGACTCCCTCGGGACGGGCACCGGGGAGCTGTTTTTT.

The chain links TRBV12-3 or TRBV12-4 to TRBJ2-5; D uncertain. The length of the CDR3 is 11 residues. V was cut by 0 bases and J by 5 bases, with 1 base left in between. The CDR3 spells CASSLAETQYF. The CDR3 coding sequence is TGTGCCAGCAGTTTAGCGGAGACCCAGTACTTC.

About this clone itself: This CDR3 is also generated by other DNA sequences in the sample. The CDR3 sequence: CASSLGHGGGNEQFF. CDR3 bases: TGCGCCAGCAGCTTGGGGCACGGCGGGGGGAATGAGCAGTTCTTC. The chain combines TRBV5-1 with TRBJ2-1; 8 nucleotides match TRBD2. In germline, CDR1 is SGHRS, CDR2 YFSETQ. The CDR3 sequence is 15 residues long. V lost 0 bases, J lost 7 bases, and 6 bases stayed unmatched.

The CDR3: CASSETSPYEQYF. The CDR3 bases are TGTGCCAGCAGTGAAACCAGCCCTTACGAGCAGTACTTC. The V gene is TRBV2, the J gene TRBJ2-7; no firm D call. V was shortened by 2 bases and J by 4 bases, with 9 bases between the two germline ends. CDR1 and CDR2 from the germline V gene are SNHLY and FYNNEI. The CDR3 has 13 residues.

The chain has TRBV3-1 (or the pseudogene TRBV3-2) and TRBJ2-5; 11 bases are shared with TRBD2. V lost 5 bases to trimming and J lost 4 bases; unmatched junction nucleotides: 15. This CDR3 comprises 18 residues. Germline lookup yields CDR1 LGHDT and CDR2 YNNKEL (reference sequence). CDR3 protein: CASSDADSGRGFRETQYF. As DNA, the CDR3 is TGTGCCAGCAGCGACGCAGATAGCGGGAGGGGCTTCCGAGAGACCCAGTACTTC.

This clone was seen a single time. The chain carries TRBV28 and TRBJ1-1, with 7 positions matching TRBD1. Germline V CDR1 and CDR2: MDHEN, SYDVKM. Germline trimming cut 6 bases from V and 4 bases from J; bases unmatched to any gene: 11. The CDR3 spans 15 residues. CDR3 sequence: CASSSQGPVGTEAFF. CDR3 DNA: TGTGCCAGCAGCTCACAGGGGCCAGTGGGCACTGAAGCTTTCTTT.